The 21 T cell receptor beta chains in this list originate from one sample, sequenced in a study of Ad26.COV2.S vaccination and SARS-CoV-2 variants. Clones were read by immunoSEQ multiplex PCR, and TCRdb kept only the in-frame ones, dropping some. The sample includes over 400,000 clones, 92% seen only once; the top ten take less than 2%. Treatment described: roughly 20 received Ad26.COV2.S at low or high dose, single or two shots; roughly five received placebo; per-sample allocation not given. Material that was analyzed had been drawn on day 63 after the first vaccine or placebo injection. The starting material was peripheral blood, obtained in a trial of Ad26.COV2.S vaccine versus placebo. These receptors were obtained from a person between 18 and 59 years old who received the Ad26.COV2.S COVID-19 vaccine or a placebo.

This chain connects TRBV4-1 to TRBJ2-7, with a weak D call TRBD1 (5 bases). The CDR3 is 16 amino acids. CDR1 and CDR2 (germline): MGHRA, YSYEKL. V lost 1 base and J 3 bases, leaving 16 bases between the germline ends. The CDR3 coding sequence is TGCGCCAGCAGCCAAGGACAGCTCTCCCTGAGCTACGAGCAGTACTTC. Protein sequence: CASSQGQLSLSYEQYF.

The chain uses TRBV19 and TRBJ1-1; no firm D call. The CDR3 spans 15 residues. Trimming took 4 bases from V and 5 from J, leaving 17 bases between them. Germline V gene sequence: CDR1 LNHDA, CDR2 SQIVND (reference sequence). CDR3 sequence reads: CASSSHSSGMTEAFF. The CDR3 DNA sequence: TGTGCCAGTAGTAGCCATTCAAGCGGTATGACTGAAGCTTTCTTT.

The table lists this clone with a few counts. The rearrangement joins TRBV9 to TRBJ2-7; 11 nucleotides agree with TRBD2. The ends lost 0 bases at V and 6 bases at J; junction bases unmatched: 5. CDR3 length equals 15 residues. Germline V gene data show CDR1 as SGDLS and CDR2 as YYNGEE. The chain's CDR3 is CASSVALGLAAEQYF. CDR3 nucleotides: TGTGCCAGCAGCGTAGCTTTGGGACTAGCGGCCGAGCAGTACTTC. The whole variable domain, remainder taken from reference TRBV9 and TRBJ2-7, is DSGVTQTPKHLITATGQRVTLRCSPRSGDLSVYWYQQSLDQGLQFLIQYYNGEERAKGNILERFSAQQFPDLHSELNLSSLELGDSALYFCASSVALGLAAEQYFGPGTRLTVT.

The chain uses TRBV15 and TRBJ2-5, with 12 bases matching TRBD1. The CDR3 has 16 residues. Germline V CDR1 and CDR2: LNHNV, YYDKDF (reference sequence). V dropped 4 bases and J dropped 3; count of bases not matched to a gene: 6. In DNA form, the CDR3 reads TGTGCCACCAGCACGGGGACAGGGGGCCGGGAAGAGACCCAGTACTTC. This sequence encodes CATSTGTGGREETQYF.

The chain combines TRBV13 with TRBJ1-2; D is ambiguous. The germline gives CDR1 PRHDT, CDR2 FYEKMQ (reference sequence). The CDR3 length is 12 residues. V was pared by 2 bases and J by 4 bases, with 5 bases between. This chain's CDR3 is CASSLQPYGYTF. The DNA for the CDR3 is TGTGCCAGCAGCTTACAGCCCTATGGCTACACCTTC.

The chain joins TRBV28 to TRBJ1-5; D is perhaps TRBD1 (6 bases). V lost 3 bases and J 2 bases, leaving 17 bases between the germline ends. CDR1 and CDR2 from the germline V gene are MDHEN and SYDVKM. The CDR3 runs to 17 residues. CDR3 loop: CASSFTGSSGRNQPQHF. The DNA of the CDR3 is TGTGCCAGCAGTTTTACAGGGTCCTCCGGGCGCAATCAGCCCCAGCATTTT.

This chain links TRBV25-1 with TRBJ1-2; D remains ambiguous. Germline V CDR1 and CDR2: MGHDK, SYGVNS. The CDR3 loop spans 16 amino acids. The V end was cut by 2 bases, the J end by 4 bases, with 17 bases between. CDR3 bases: TGTGCCAGCAGTGAAGGGATAGATTTCTATACCTATGGCTACACCTTC. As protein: CASSEGIDFYTYGYTF.

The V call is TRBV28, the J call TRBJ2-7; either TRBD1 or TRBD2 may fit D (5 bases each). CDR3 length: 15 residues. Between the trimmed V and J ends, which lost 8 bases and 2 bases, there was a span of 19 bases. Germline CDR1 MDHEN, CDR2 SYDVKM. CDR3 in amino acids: CASARPGTGTYEQYF. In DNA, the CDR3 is TGTGCCAGCGCAAGACCGGGGACGGGAACCTACGAGCAGTACTTC.

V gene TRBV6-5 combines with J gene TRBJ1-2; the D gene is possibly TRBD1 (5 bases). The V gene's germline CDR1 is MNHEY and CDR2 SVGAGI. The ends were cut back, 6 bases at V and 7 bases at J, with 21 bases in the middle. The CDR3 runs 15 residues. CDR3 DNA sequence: TGTGCCAGCAGAGATCGAACAGGCGTTCGCAGTGGCTACACCTTC. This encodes CASRDRTGVRSGYTF.

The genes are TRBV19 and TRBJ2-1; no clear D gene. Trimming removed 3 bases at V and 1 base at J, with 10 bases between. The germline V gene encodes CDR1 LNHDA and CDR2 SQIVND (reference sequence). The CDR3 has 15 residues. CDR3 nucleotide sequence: TGTGCCAGTAGTATCCACCCACGGTCCTACAATGAGCAGTTCTTC. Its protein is CASSIHPRSYNEQFF.

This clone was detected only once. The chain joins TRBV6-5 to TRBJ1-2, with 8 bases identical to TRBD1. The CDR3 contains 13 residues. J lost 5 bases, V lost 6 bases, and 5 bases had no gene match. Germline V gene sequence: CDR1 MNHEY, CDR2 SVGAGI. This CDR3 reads CASSLTGAYGYTF. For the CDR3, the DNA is TGTGCCAGCAGCCTGACAGGGGCATATGGCTACACCTTC.

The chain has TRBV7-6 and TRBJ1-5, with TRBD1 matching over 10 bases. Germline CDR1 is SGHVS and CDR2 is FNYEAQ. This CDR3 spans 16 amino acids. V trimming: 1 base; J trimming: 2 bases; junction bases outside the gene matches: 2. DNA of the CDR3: TGTGCCAGCAGCTTAGGGACAGGGGGAGGCAATCAGCCCCAGCATTTT. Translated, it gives CASSLGTGGGNQPQHF. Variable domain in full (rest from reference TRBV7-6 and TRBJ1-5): GAGVSQSPRYKVTKRGQDVALRCDPISGHVSLYWYRQALGQGPEFLTYFNYEAQQDKSGLPNDRFSAERPEGSISTLTIQRTEQRDSAMYRCASSLGTGGGNQPQHFGDGTRLSIL.

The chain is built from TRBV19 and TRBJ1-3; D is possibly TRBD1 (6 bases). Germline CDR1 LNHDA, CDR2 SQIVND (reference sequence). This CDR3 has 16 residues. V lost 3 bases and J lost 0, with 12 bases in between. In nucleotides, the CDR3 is TGTGCCAGTAGTATGCCCGGGACACCCTCTGGAAACACCATATATTTT. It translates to CASSMPGTPSGNTIYF.

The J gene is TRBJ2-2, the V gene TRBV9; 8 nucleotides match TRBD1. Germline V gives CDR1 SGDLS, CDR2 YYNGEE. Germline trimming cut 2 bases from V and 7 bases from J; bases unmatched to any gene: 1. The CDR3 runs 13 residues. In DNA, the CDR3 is TGTGCCAGCAGCGTCACAGGGGGCGGGGAGCTGTTTTTT. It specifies CASSVTGGGELFF.

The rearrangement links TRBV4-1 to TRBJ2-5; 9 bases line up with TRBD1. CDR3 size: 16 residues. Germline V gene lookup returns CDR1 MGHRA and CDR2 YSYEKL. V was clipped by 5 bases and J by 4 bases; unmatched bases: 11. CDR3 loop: CASSKSRTGAGETQYF. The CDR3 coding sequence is TGCGCCAGCAGCAAATCCAGGACAGGGGCGGGAGAGACCCAGTACTTC.

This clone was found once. The CDR3: CASSAGGNNNNQPQHF. CDR3 DNA: TGTGCCAGCAGCGCTGGAGGGAATAATAACAATCAGCCCCAGCATTTT. The V gene is TRBV5-4, the J gene TRBJ1-5; D ambiguous. The CDR3 is made up of 16 amino acids. V lost 4 bases, J lost 3 bases, and 17 bases lay in between. Germline CDR1 is SGHNT and CDR2 is YYREEE (reference sequence). Supplemented by reference TRBV5-4 and TRBJ1-5, the full variable domain reads ETGVTQSPTHLIKTRGQQVTLRCSSQSGHNTVSWYQQALGQGPQFIFQYYREEENGRGNFPPRFSGLQFPNYSSELNVNALELDDSALYLCASSAGGNNNNQPQHFGDGTRLSIL.

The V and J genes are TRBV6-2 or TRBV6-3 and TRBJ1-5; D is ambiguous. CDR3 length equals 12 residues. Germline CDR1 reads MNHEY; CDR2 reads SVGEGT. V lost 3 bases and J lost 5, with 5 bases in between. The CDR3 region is CASSYPYQPQHF. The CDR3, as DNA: TGTGCCAGCAGTTATCCATATCAGCCCCAGCATTTT.

The CDR3 loop is CASRTSGVGPQHF. CDR3 nucleotide sequence: TGTGCCAGTAGGACCTCGGGGGTGGGTCCCCAGCATTTT. The chain combines TRBV19 with TRBJ1-5; weak D call: TRBD1 (5 bases). This CDR3 contains 13 residues. Germline V gene sequence: CDR1 LNHDA, CDR2 SQIVND (reference sequence). V lost 6 bases and J 10 bases, leaving 16 bases between the germline ends. Using reference TRBV19 and TRBJ1-5 for the parts outside the CDR3, the full variable domain is DGGITQSPKYLFRKEGQNVTLSCEQNLNHDAMYWYRQDPGQGLRLIYYSQIVNDFQKGDIAEGYSVSREKKESFPLTVTSAQKNPTAFYLCASRTSGVGPQHFGDGTRLSIL.

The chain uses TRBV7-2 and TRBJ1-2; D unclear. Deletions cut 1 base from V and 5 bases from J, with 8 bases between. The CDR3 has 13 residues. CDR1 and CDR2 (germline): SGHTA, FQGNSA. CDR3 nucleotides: TGTGCCAGCAGCTTAGTCCAAGAGTATGGCTACACCTTC. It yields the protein CASSLVQEYGYTF.

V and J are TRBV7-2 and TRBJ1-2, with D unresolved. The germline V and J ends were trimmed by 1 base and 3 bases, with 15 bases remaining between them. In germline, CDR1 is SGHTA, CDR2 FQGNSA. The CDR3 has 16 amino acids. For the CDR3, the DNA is TGTGCCAGCAGCTTAGGAGGACGGCTTATCTACTATGGCTACACCTTC. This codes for CASSLGGRLIYYGYTF.

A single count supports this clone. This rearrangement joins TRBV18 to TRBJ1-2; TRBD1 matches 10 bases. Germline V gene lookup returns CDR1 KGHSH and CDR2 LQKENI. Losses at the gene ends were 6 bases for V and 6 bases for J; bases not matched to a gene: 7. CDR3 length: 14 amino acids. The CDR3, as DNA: TGTGCCAGCTCTGGGACAGGGGTGACGGATGGCTACACCTTC. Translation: CASSGTGVTDGYTF.